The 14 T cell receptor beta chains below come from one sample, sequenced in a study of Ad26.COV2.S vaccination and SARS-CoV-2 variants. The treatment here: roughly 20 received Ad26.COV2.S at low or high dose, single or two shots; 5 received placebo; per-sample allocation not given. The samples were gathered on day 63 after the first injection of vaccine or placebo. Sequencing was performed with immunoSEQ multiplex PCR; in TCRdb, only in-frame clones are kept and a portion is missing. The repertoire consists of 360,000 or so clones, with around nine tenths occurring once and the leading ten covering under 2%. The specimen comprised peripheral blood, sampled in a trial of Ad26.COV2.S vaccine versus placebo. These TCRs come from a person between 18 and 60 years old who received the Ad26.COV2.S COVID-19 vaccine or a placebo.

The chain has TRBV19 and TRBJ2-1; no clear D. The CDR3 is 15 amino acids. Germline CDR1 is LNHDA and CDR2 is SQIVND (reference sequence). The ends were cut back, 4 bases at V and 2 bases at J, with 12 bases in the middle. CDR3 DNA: TGTGCCAGTAGTACCTCTATTGAAGCCTACAATGAGCAGTTCTTC. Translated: CASSTSIEAYNEQFF. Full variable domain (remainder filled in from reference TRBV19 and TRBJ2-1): DGGITQSPKYLFRKEGQNVTLSCEQNLNHDAMYWYRQDPGQGLRLIYYSQIVNDFQKGDIAEGYSVSREKKESFPLTVTSAQKNPTAFYLCASSTSIEAYNEQFFGPGTRLTVL.

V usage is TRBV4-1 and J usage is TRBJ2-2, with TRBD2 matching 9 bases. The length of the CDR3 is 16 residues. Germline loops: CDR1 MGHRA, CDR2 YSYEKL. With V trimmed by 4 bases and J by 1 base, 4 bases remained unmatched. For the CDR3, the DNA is TGCGCCAGCAGCCCGCGGACTAGCGAGAACACCGGGGAGCTGTTTTTT. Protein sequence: CASSPRTSENTGELFF.

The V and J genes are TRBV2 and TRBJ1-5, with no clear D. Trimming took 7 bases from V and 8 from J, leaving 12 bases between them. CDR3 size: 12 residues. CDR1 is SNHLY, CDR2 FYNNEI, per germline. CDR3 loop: CASMSDTKPQHF. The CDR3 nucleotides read TGTGCCAGCATGTCCGACACGAAGCCCCAGCATTTT.

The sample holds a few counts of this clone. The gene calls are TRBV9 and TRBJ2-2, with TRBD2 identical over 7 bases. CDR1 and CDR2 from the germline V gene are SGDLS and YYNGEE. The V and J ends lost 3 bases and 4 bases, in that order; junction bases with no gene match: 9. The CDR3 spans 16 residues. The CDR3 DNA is TGTGCCAGCAGCGCCTCCGGGACTACCATCACCGGGGAGCTGTTTTTT. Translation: CASSASGTTITGELFF.

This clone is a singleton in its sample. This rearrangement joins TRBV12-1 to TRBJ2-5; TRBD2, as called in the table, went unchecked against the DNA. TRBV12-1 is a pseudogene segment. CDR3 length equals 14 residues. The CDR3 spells CASSFDLVQETQYF. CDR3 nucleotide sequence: TGTGCCAGCAGCTTTGATCTCGTACAAGAGACCCAGTACTTC.

The CDR3 sequence: CASSQRLAGDSFTGELFF. As DNA, the CDR3 is TGTGCCAGCAGCCAAAGACTAGCGGGAGACAGTTTTACCGGGGAGCTGTTTTTT. The chain couples TRBV3-1 (or the pseudogene TRBV3-2) to TRBJ2-2, with 12 bases fitting TRBD2. Germline V gene sequence: CDR1 LGHDT, CDR2 YNNKEL (reference sequence). CDR3 length: 18 amino acids. J was trimmed by 5 bases and V by 2 bases; bases with no gene match: 9.

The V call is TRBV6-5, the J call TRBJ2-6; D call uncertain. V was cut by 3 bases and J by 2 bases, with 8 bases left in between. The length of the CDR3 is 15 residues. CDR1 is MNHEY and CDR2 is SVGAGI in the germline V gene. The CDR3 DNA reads TGTGCCAGCAGTTATGTACGTGCTGGGGCCAACGTCCTGACTTTC. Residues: CASSYVRAGANVLTF.

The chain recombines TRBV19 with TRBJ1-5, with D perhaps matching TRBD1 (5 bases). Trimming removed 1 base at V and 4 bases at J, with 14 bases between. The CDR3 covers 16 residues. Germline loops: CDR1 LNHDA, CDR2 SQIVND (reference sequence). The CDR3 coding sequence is TGTGCCAGTAGTATAGCAATCGGCAGGGAAAATCAGCCCCAGCATTTT. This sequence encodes CASSIAIGRENQPQHF.

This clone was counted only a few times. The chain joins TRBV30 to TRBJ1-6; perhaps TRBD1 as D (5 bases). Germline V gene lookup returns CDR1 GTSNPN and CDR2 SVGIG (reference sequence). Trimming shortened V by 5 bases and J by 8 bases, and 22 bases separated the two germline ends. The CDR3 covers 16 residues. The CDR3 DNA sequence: TGTGCCTGGGGGGCAAGATCGGCCTGGAGCTATTCACCCCTCCACTTT. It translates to CAWGARSAWSYSPLHF.

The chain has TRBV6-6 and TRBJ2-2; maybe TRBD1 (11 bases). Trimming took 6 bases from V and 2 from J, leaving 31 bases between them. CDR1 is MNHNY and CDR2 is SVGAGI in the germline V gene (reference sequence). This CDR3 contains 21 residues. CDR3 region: CASSRTGGASAGGGNTGELFF. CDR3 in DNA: TGTGCCAGCAGCCGGACAGGGGGCGCATCAGCGGGAGGGGGCAACACCGGGGAGCTGTTTTTT.

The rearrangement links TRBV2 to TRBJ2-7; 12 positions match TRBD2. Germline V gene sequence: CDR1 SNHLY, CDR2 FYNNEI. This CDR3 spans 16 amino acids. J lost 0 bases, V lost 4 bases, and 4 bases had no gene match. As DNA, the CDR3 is TGTGCCAGCAGTGCGACTAGCGGGGGCAGCTCCTACGAGCAGTACTTC. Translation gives CASSATSGGSSYEQYF.

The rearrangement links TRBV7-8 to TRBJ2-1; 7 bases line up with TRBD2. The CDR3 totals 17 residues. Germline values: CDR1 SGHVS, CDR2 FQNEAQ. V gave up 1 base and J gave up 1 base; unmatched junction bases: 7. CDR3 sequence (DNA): TGTGCCAGCAGCTTAGATCACCGGGAGGCGTCCTACAATGAGCAGTTCTTC. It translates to CASSLDHREASYNEQFF.

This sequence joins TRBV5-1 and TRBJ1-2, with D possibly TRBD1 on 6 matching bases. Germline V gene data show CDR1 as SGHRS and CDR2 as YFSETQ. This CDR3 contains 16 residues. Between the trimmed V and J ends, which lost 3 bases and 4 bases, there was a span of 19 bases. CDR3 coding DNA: TGCGCCAGCAGCTCGGAAAGGACAGTGCTCTTCTATGGCTACACCTTC. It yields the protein CASSSERTVLFYGYTF.

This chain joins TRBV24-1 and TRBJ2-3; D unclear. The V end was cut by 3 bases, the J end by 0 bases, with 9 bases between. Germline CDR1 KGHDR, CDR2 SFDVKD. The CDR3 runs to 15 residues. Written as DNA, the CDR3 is TGTGCCACCAGTGATAGATTAGACAGCACAGATACGCAGTATTTT. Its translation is CATSDRLDSTDTQYF.